A single sample gave rise to the 20 T cell receptor beta chains below, sequenced in a study of blood T cells in healthy people across ages. Through a sample-barcoded 5' primer and a J-beta primer mix, a second PCR was run for roughly 7 to 12 cycles. One entry per CDR3 protein results from TCRdb running MiXCR on the 5' RACE reads. The table includes roughly 800,000 distinct CDR3 sequences, roughly 25% detected once. This same sample was also taken into another study, of T cells of mothers and their children.

Sequencing used blood. These receptor sequences come from a boy aged 5 to 17 in good health.

This clonotype was counted a few times. CDR3 loop: CASRLSQPSTDTQYF. Here the CDR3 DNA reads TGCGCCAGCAGGTTATCACAACCTAGCACAGATACGCAGTATTTT. The chain employs TRBV5-1 and TRBJ2-3; D not certain. V was shortened by 5 bases and J by 0 bases, with 13 bases between the two germline ends. Germline lookup yields CDR1 SGHRS and CDR2 YFSETQ. The CDR3 contains 15 residues.

The chain couples TRBV20-1 to TRBJ1-3; D remains unclear. Trimming removed 5 bases from V and 1 base from J, with 9 bases in between. Germline CDR1 DFQATT, CDR2 SNEGSKA (reference sequence). The CDR3 runs to 13 residues. For the CDR3, the DNA is TGCAGTGCTCCCGAGGCTTCTGGAAACACCATATATTTT. As protein: CSAPEASGNTIYF.

V usage is TRBV4-1 and J usage is TRBJ2-7; D not certain. The V and J ends lost 0 bases and 5 bases respectively, with 8 bases between them. Germline V gene sequence: CDR1 MGHRA, CDR2 YSYEKL. This CDR3 spans 13 amino acids. CDR3 DNA sequence: TGCGCCAGCAGCCAAGAAGAGTTCAACGAGCAGTACTTC. It specifies CASSQEEFNEQYF.

This clonotype was seen only a few times. This rearrangement joins TRBV2 to TRBJ2-3, with a possible D match to TRBD2 (6 bases). The CDR3 covers 17 residues. V lost 3 bases and J lost 0, with 16 bases in between. Germline V gene lookup returns CDR1 SNHLY and CDR2 FYNNEI. The CDR3 loop is CASSDSLPGTSTDTQYF. The CDR3 DNA follows: TGTGCCAGCAGTGACAGCTTGCCCGGGACTAGCACAGATACGCAGTATTTT.

V usage is TRBV20-1 and J usage is TRBJ2-5; no reliable D call. The closer fit of TRBJ2-7 to the DNA end suggests the J call may be wrong. In germline, CDR1 is DFQATT, CDR2 SNEGSKA (reference sequence). This CDR3 has 13 amino acids. CDR3 sequence (DNA): TGCAGTGCTATCTCGCGCGGAACCTACGAGCAGTACTTC. It codes for CSAISRGTYEQYF.

This clonotype was counted a few times. The chain combines TRBV9 with TRBJ2-5, with 10 bases aligning to TRBD2. This CDR3 spans 16 amino acids. The V and J ends lost 3 bases and 1 base, in that order; junction bases with no gene match: 6. Germline CDR1 is SGDLS and CDR2 is YYNGEE. CDR3 region: CASSEIAGGLQETQYF. For the CDR3, the DNA is TGTGCCAGCAGCGAAATAGCGGGGGGCCTCCAAGAGACCCAGTACTTC.

V is TRBV25-1 and J is TRBJ2-7; D gene ambiguous. Trimming took 2 bases from V and 3 from J, leaving 5 bases between them. The CDR3 contains 12 residues. Germline values: CDR1 MGHDK, CDR2 SYGVNS. The CDR3 loop reads CASSENSYEQYF. In DNA form, the CDR3 reads TGTGCCAGCAGTGAAAATAGCTACGAGCAGTACTTC.

This clonotype was seen repeatedly, ten times or more. The chain uses TRBV2 and TRBJ1-4; maybe TRBD1 (6 bases). The V end lost 3 bases, the J end lost 3 bases, and 14 bases lay between the germline ends. The germline V gene encodes CDR1 SNHLY and CDR2 FYNNEI. This CDR3 has 16 amino acids. CDR3 amino acids: CASSDPNREANEKLFF. In DNA form, the CDR3 reads TGTGCCAGCAGTGATCCCAACAGGGAGGCTAATGAAAAACTGTTTTTT.

This rearrangement joins TRBV6-4 to TRBJ1-3, with D unclear. Trimming cost V 4 bases and J 0 bases, with 7 bases left between them. The CDR3 covers 14 residues. Germline values: CDR1 MRHNA, CDR2 SNTAGT. CDR3: CASSGISSGNTIYF. The DNA for the CDR3 is TGTGCCAGCAGTGGCATCAGCTCTGGAAACACCATATATTTT.

V usage is TRBV10-3 and J usage is TRBJ2-7; D is possibly TRBD1 (6 bases). The V gene's germline CDR1 is ENHRY and CDR2 SYGVKD. The CDR3 is 15 residues long. The germline V and J ends were trimmed by 6 bases and 3 bases, with 18 bases remaining between them. The CDR3: CAIRQVIEGDYEQYF. The CDR3 coding sequence is TGTGCCATCAGACAGGTAATAGAGGGGGACTACGAGCAGTACTTC.

The rearrangement joins TRBV20-1 to TRBJ2-3; possibly TRBD1 for D (6 bases). The V gene's germline CDR1 is DFQATT and CDR2 SNEGSKA (reference sequence). The CDR3 runs 15 residues. Trimming pared 2 bases from V and 0 bases from J, leaving 12 bases between. The CDR3 DNA is TGCAGTGCTAGAAGCAGGGGTTACAGCACAGATACGCAGTATTTT. Its translation: CSARSRGYSTDTQYF.

This clonotype has just a few counts. The gene calls are TRBV5-6 and TRBJ2-5; a possible D gene is TRBD2 (5 bases). The assigned J gene may be wrong: the sequence end matches TRBJ2-1 better. The V gene's germline CDR1 is SGHDT and CDR2 YYEEEE. The CDR3 has 15 amino acids. For the CDR3, the DNA is TGTGCCAGCAGCTTGGGGCTGACTATGCGGGATGAGCAGTTCTTC. Translation gives CASSLGLTMRDEQFF.

The CDR3 region is CSARDRNEKLFF. Written as DNA, the CDR3 is TGCAGTGCTAGGGACCGTAATGAAAAACTGTTTTTT. V and J are TRBV20-1 and TRBJ1-4; D gene ambiguous. The V gene's germline CDR1 is DFQATT and CDR2 SNEGSKA (reference sequence). The V end was cut by 3 bases, the J end by 4 bases, with 6 bases between. The CDR3 totals 12 residues.

A word on this clonotype: The junction differs from germline at one of its ends, possibly a read error. The chain has TRBV5-5 and TRBJ1-5; D possibly corresponds to TRBD1 (5 bases). Germline V lookup: CDR1 SGHKS, CDR2 YYEKEE (reference sequence). This CDR3 comprises 15 residues. The CDR3: CASSLALGGKQPQHF. For the CDR3, the DNA is TGCGCCAGCAGCTTGGCGTTGGGGGGAAAGCAGCCCCAGCATTTT.

This clonotype was seen more than once but under ten times. The chain employs TRBV28 and TRBJ1-2; 7 bases align to TRBD1. CDR1 is MDHEN, CDR2 SYDVKM, per germline. The CDR3 consists of 14 residues. V lost 1 base, J lost 5 bases, and 4 bases stayed unmatched. This CDR3 reads CASSLLTGTYGYTF. CDR3 sequence (DNA): TGTGCCAGCAGTTTATTGACAGGGACATATGGCTACACCTTC.

This rearrangement joins TRBV27 to TRBJ2-1, with a tentative D call TRBD1 (6 bases). V was cut by 6 bases and J by 11 bases, with 11 bases left in between. The CDR3 has 11 residues. CDR1 is MNHEY, CDR2 SMNVEV, per germline (reference sequence). The CDR3 region has the DNA TGTGCCAGCAGGGCGGACAGCCAGCAGTTCTTC. Translating it yields CASRADSQQFF.

The V gene is TRBV2, the J gene TRBJ2-2, with D possibly TRBD2 on 6 matching bases. Germline V gives CDR1 SNHLY, CDR2 FYNNEI. The CDR3 loop spans 16 amino acids. V lost 1 base and J 4 bases, leaving 13 bases between the germline ends. The CDR3 coding sequence is TGTGCCAGCAGTGAAGGGGTCGGGGGTAGCACCGGGGAGCTGTTTTTT. Translating gives CASSEGVGGSTGELFF.

The CDR3 DNA reads as TGTGCCAGCAGTCGTCCTAGCGGGAGTGGCAATGAGCAGTTCTTC. This codes for CASSRPSGSGNEQFF. The rearrangement joins TRBV28 to TRBJ2-1; 10 bases line up with TRBD2. The V gene end was trimmed by 5 bases and the J gene end by 6 bases; junction bases not matched to a gene: 7. Germline V CDR1 and CDR2: MDHEN, SYDVKM. This CDR3 is built from 15 residues. The full variable domain, completed using reference TRBV28 and TRBJ2-1, is DVKVTQSSRYLVKRTGEKVFLECVQDMDHENMFWYRQDPGLGLRLIYFSYDVKMKEKGDIPEGYSVSREKKERFSLILESASTNQTSMYLCASSRPSGSGNEQFFGPGTRLTVL.

The chain carries TRBV5-6 and TRBJ2-3; D is possibly TRBD1 (5 bases). The CDR3 extends over 14 amino acids. Germline CDR1 is SGHDT and CDR2 is YYEEEE. Trimming stripped 4 bases from V and 2 bases from J, with 11 bases between. CDR3 nucleotides: TGTGCCAGCAGCGGCACAGGACACACAGATACGCAGTATTTT. It encodes CASSGTGHTDTQYF.

Written as DNA, the CDR3 is TGTGCCAGCAGGACGACAGCCGGACAGAACACCGGGGAGCTGTTTTTT. It yields the protein CASRTTAGQNTGELFF. The chain couples TRBV2 to TRBJ2-2; tentatively, D is TRBD1 (5 bases). Trimming removed 6 bases at V and 1 base at J, with 15 bases between. The germline CDR1 and CDR2 sequences are SNHLY and FYNNEI. This CDR3 spans 16 amino acids. The whole variable domain, filled in from reference TRBV2 and TRBJ2-2, reads EPEVTQTPSHQVTQMGQEVILRCVPISNHLYFYWYRQILGQKVEFLVSFYNNEISEKSEIFDDQFSVERPDGSNFTLKIRSTKLEDSAMYFCASRTTAGQNTGELFFGEGSRLTVL.